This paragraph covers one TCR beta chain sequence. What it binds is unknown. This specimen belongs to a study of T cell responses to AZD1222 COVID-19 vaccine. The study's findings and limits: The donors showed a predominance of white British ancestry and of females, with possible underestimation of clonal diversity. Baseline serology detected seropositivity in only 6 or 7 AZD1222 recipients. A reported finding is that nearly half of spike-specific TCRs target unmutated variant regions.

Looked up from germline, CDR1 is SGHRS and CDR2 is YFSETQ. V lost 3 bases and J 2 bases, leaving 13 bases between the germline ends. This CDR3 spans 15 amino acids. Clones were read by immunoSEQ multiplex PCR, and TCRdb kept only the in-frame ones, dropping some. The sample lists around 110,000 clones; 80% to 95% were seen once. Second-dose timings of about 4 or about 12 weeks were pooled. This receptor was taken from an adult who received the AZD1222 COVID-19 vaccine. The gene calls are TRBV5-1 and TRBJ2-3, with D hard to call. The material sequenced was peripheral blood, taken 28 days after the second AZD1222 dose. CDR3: CASSSLGGLTDTQYF. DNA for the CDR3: TGCGCCAGCAGCTCCTTGGGCGGCCTCACAGATACGCAGTATTTT.